This T cell receptor (beta chain) originates from a study of shared clonotypes between healthy human individuals. Turning to the study itself: Used for every donor were three CD4 naive, three CD4 memory, two CD8 naive and one CD8 memory plate. General study findings and limits: At large depth, rarefaction still showed sorted-subset sequencing to be incomplete.

Concerning this clone itself: Its target is unknown.

About 30,000 T cell genomes, or around 200 ng DNA, went into the sorted-subset replicate PCRs. As originally analysed: As immunoSEQ supplied junction-only sequences (without quality scores), filtering differed. Sequencing was performed with immunoSEQ multiplex PCR; in TCRdb, only in-frame clones are kept and a portion is missing. That table supplies the V and J calls and clone size; D and trimming were determined from the DNA. The table lists approximately 1.9 million clones, 80% to 95% of them singletons, with less than 2% in the top ten. Naive CD8 populations comprised CD45RO-negative cells positively selected for CCR7, excluding terminally differentiated effector memory CD45RA+ cells. The specimen was naive CD8+ T cells from PBMCs. The sequence derives from a man aged 18 to 29 in good health. Some clones in this sample may be carry-over from other donors' samples.

The CDR3 reads CASSGRGLSYEQYF. The CDR3 nucleotides read TGTGCCAGCAGCGGGCGGGGCCTTTCCTACGAGCAGTACTTC. The chain has TRBV11-2 and TRBJ2-7; D perhaps matches TRBD2 (6 bases). Germline assignment: CDR1 SGHAT and CDR2 FQNNGV. CDR3 length: 14 amino acids. The V end lost 5 bases, the J end lost 1 base, and 12 bases lay between the germline ends.